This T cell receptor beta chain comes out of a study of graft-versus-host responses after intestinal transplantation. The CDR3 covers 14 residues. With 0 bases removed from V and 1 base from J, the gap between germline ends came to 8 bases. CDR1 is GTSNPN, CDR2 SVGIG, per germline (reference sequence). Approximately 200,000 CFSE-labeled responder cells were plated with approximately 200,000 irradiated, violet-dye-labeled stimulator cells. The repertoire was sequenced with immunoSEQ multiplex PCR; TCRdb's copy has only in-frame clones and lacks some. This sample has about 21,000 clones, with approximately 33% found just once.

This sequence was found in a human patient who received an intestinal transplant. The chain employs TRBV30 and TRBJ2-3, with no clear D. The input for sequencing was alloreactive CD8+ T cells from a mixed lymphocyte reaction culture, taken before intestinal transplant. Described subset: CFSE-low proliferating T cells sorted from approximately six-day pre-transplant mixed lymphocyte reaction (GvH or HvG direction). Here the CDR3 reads CAWSVHSGTDTQYF. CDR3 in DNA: TGTGCCTGGAGTGTACATAGTGGCACAGATACGCAGTATTTT.